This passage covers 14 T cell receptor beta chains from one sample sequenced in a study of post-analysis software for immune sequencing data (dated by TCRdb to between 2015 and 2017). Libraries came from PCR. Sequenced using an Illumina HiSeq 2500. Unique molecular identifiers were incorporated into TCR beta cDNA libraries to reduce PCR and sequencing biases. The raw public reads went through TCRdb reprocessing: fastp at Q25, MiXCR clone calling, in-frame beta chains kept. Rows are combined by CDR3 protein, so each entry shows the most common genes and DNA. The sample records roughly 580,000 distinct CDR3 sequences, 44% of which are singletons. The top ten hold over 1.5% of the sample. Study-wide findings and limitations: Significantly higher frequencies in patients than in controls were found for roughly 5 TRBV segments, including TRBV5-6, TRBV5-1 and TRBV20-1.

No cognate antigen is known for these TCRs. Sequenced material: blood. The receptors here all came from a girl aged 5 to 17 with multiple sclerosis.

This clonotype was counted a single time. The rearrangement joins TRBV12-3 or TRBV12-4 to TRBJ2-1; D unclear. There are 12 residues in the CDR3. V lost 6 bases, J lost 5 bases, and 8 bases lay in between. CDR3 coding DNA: TGTGCCAGCAGAATACTCCACAATGAGCAGTTCTTC. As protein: CASRILHNEQFF.

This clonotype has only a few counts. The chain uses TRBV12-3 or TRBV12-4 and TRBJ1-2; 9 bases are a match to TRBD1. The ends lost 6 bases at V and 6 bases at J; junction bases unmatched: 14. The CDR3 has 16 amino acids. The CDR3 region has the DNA TGTGCCAGCAGGAAACAGGGGGCTTATATAGGGGATGGCTACACCTTC. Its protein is CASRKQGAYIGDGYTF.

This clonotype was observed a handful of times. In nucleotides, the CDR3 is TGTGCCAGCAGTCCGCTGACAGGGACCCACTACGAGCAGTACTTC. It yields the protein CASSPLTGTHYEQYF. The rearrangement links TRBV6-6 to TRBJ2-7; TRBD1 matches at 7 bases. This CDR3 is 15 amino acids long. V shed 5 bases, J shed 3 bases, and the junction held 10 bases outside the gene matches. The V gene's germline CDR1 is MNHNY and CDR2 SVGAGI (reference sequence).

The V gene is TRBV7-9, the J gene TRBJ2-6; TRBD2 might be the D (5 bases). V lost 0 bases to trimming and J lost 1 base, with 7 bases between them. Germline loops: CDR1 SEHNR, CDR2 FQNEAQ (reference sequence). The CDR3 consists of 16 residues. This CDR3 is CASSLARVSGANVLTF. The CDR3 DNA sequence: TGTGCCAGCAGCTTAGCGCGGGTGTCTGGGGCCAACGTCCTGACTTTC. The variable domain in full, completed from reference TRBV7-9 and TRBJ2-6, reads DTGVSQNPRHKITKRGQNVTFRCDPISEHNRLYWYRQTLGQGPEFLTYFQNEAQLEKSRLLSDRFSAERPKGSFSTLEIQRTEQGDSAMYLCASSLARVSGANVLTFGAGSRLTVL.

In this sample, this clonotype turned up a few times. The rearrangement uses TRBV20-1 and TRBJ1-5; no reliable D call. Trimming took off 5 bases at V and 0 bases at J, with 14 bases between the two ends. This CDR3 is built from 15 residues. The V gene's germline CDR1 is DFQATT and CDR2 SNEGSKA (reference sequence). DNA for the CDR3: TGCAGTGCTTCTTATGACATATATAGCAATCAGCCCCAGCATTTT. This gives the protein CSASYDIYSNQPQHF.

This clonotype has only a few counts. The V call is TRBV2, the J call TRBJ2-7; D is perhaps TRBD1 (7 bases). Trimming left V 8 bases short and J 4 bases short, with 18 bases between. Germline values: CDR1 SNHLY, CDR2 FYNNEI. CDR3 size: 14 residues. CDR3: CASGGGTEAYEQYF. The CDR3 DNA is TGTGCCAGCGGTGGAGGGACAGAAGCATACGAGCAGTACTTC.

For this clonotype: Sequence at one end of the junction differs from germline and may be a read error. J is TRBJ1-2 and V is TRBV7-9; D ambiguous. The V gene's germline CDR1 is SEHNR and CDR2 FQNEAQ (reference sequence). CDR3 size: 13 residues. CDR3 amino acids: CAGSPVGDYGYTF. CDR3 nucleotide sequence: TGTGCCGGCAGCCCCGTCGGGGACTATGGCTACACCTTC.

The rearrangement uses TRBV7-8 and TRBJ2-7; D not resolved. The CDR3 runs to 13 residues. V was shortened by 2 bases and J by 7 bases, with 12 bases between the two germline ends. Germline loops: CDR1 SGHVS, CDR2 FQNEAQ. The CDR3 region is CASSLSSYNEQYF. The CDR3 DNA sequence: TGTGCCAGCAGCTTAAGCAGCTACAATGAGCAGTACTTC. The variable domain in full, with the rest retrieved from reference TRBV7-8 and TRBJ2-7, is GAGVSQSPRYKVAKRGQDVALRCDPISGHVSLFWYQQALGQGPEFLTYFQNEAQLDKSGLPSDRFFAERPEGSVSTLKIQRTQQEDSAVYLCASSLSSYNEQYFGPGTRLTVT.

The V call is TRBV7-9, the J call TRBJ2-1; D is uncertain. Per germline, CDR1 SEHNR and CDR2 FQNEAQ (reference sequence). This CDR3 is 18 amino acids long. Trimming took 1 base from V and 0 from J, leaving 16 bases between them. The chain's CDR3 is CASSLEERPPNSYNEQFF. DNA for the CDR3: TGTGCCAGCAGCTTAGAAGAAAGGCCACCAAACTCCTACAATGAGCAGTTCTTC.

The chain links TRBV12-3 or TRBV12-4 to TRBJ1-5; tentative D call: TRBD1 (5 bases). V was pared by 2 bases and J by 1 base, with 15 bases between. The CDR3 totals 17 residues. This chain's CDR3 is CASSLFGGMGSNQPQHF. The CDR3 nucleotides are TGTGCCAGCAGTTTATTTGGGGGGATGGGGAGCAATCAGCCCCAGCATTTT.

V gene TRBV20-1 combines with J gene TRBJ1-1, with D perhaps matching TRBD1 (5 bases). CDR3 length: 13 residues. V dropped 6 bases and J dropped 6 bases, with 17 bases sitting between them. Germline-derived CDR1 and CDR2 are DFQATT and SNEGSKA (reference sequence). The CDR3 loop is CSAPSRGLAEAFF. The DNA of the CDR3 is TGCAGTGCCCCCTCGCGGGGGTTAGCTGAAGCTTTCTTT.

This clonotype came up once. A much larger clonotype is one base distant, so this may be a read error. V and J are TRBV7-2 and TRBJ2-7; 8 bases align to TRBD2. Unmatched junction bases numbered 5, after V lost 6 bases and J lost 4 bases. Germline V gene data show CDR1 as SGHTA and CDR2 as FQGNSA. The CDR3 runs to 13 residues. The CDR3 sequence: CTSSQRERYEQYF. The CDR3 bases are TGTACCAGCAGTCAGCGGGAGAGATACGAGCAGTACTTC. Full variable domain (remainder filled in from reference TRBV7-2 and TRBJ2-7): GAGVSQSPSNKVTEKGKDVELRCDPISGHTALYWYRQSLGQGLEFLIYFQGNSAPDKSGLPSDRFSAERTGGSVSTLTIQRTQQEDSAVYLCTSSQRERYEQYFGPGTRLTVT.

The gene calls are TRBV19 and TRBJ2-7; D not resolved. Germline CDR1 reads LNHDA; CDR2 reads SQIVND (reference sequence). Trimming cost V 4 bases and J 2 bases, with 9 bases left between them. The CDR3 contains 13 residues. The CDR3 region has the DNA TGTGCCAGTAGTAGATGGGGAACCTACGAGCAGTACTTC. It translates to CASSRWGTYEQYF.

Here the CDR3 reads CASSFGTGQGLETQYF. DNA of the CDR3: TGTGCCAGCAGTTTCGGGACCGGACAGGGGCTAGAGACCCAGTACTTC. V is TRBV27 and J is TRBJ2-7; 9 nucleotides align to TRBD1. The closer fit of TRBJ2-5 to the DNA end suggests the J call may be wrong. CDR3 length equals 16 residues. The germline gives CDR1 MNHEY, CDR2 SMNVEV (reference sequence).